This TCR beta chain was retrieved from a study of T cell responses to AZD1222 COVID-19 vaccine. General study results and limits: The reported proportion of spike-specific TCRs targeting unmutated variant regions was nearly half. The study found Spike-specific TCR breadth and depth rose after two AZD1222 doses. The span of vaccine-associated CD4 TCRs extended across spike, with dominance at 160-218 and 743-854. Repertoire samples came only from after the peak T cell response.

As to this clone: Its antigen is currently unknown.

V dropped 6 bases and J dropped 0 bases, with 12 bases sitting between them. The CDR3 is 14 residues long. Germline V gives CDR1 PRHDT, CDR2 FYEKMQ (reference sequence). Libraries were prepared by immunoSEQ multiplex PCR; TCRdb keeps only in-frame clonotypes and omits some of them. This sample carries approximately 150,000 clones, more than 80% of them seen once, and the ten largest clones take 3% to 3.5%. Sequenced material: peripheral blood, taken 28 days after the second AZD1222 dose. This TCR was recovered from an adult who received the AZD1222 COVID-19 vaccine. This sequence joins TRBV13 and TRBJ2-7; perhaps TRBD2 as D (5 bases). In nucleotides, the CDR3 is TGTGCCAGCAGGTATAGCGCGCACTCCTACGAGCAGTACTTC. Its protein product is CASRYSAHSYEQYF.